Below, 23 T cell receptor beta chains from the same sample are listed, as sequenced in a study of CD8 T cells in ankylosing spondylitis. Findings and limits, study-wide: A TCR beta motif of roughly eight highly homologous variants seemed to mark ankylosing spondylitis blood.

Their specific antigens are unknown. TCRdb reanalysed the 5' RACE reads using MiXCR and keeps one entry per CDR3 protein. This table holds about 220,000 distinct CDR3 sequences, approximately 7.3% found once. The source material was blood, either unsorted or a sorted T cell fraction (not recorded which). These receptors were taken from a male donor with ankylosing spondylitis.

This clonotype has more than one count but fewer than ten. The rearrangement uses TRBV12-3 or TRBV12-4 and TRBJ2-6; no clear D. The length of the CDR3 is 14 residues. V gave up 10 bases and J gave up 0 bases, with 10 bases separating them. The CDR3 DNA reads TGTGCCATCTCAAAACGCTCTGGGGCCAACGTCCTGACTTTC. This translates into CAISKRSGANVLTF.

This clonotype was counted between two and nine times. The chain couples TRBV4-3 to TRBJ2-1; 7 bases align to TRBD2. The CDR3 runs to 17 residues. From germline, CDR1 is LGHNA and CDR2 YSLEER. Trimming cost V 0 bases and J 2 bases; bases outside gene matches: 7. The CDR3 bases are TGCGCCAGCAGCCAAGATGAGCTAGCGGTTACCTACAATGAGCAGTTCTTC. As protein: CASSQDELAVTYNEQFF.

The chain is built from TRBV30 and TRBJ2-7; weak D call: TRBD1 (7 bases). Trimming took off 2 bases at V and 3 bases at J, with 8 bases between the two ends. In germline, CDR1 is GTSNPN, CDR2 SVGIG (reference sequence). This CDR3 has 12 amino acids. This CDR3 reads CAWSQGGYEQYF. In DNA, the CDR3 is TGTGCCTGGAGTCAGGGGGGCTACGAGCAGTACTTC.

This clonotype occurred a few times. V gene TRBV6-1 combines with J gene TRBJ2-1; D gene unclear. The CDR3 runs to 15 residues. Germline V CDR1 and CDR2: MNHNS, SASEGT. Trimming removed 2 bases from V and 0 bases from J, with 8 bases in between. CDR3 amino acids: CASSESRSSYNEQFF. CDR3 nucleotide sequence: TGTGCCAGCAGTGAAAGCAGGAGCTCCTACAATGAGCAGTTCTTC.

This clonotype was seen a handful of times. CDR3 DNA: TGTGCCAGCAGCTTAGGTCGGGAGTTCACCTACGAGCAGTACTTC. Its protein product is CASSLGREFTYEQYF. The chain uses TRBV7-6 and TRBJ2-7, with D maybe TRBD2 (6 bases). This CDR3 spans 15 amino acids. V was clipped by 1 base and J by 2 bases, with 12 bases between them. Per germline, CDR1 SGHVS and CDR2 FNYEAQ.

The CDR3 sequence is CASSPWGTTDTGELFF. The CDR3 coding sequence is TGTGCCAGCAGCCCCTGGGGGACAACGGACACCGGGGAGCTGTTTTTT. The rearrangement joins TRBV7-6 to TRBJ2-2, with D maybe TRBD1 (6 bases). The CDR3 length is 16 residues. With 5 bases removed from V and 3 bases from J, the gap between germline ends came to 16 bases. Germline V lookup: CDR1 SGHVS, CDR2 FNYEAQ.

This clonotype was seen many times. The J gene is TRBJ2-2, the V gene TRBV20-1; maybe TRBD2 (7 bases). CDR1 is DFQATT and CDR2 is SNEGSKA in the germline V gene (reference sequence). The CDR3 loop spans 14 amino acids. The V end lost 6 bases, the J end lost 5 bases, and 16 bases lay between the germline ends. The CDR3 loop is CSAEGGEYTGELFF. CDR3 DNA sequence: TGCAGTGCCGAAGGGGGGGAATATACCGGGGAGCTGTTTTTT.

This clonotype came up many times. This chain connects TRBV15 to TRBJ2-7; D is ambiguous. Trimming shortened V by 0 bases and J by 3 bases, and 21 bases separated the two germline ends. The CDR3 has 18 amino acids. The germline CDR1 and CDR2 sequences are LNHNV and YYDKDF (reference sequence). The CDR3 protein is CATSRDLGERQNRYEQYF. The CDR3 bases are TGTGCCACCAGCAGAGATCTTGGAGAAAGACAAAATCGCTACGAGCAGTACTTC.

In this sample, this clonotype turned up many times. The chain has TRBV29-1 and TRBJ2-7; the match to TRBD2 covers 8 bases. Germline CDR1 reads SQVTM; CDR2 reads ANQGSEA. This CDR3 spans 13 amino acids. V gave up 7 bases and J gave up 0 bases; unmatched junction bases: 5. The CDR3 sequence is CSAGGDLSYEQYF. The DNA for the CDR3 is TGCAGCGCCGGGGGGGACCTCTCCTACGAGCAGTACTTC.

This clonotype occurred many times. CDR3 in amino acids: CASRDRSGGSTDTQYF. In DNA form, the CDR3 reads TGCGCCAGCAGAGATCGGTCAGGGGGAAGCACAGATACGCAGTATTTT. The V call is TRBV5-1, the J call TRBJ2-3, with 7 bases matching TRBD1. Trimming at V came to 5 bases and at J to 0 bases, leaving 9 bases not matched to a gene. The CDR3 has 16 amino acids. CDR1 and CDR2 from the germline V gene are SGHRS and YFSETQ.

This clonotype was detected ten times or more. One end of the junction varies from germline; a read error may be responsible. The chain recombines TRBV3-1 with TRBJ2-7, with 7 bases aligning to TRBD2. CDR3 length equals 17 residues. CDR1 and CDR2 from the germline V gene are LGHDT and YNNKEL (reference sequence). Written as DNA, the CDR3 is TGTGCCAGCAGCCCCTCGGAAATTCGGGGACTATCCTCCGAGCAGTACTTC. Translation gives CASSPSEIRGLSSEQYF.

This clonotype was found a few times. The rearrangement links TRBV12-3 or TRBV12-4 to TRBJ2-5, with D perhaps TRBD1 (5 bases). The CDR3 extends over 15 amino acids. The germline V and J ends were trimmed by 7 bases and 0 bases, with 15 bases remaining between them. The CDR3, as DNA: TGTGCCAGCACCATCCGAGGCAGGGACCAAGAGACCCAGTACTTC. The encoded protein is CASTIRGRDQETQYF.

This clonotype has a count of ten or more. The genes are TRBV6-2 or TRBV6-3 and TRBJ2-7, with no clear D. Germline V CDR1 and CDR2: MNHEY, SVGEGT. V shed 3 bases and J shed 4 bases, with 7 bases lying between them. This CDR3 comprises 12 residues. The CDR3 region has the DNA TGTGCCAGCAGTTATCGCCCTTACGAGCAGTACTTC. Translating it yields CASSYRPYEQYF.

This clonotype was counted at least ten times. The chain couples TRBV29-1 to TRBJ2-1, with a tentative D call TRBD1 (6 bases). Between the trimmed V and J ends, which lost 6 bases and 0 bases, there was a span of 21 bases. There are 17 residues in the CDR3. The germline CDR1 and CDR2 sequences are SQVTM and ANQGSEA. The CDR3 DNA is TGCAGCGTCCCTGGGCCCGGGACACGGGTCTCCTACAATGAGCAGTTCTTC. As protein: CSVPGPGTRVSYNEQFF.

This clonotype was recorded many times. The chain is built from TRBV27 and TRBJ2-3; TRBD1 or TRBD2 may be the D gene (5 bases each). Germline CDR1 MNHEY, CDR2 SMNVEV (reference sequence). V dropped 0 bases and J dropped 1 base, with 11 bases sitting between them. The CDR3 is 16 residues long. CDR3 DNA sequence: TGTGCCAGCAGTTTATCGGGGGTCGGGGGCACAGATACGCAGTATTTT. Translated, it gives CASSLSGVGGTDTQYF.

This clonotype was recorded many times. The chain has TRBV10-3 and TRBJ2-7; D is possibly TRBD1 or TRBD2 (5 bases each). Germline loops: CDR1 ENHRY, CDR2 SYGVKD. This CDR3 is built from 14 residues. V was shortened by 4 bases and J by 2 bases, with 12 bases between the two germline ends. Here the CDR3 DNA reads TGTGCCATCAGTGGTGGGGGAATGGCCTACGAGCAGTACTTC. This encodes CAISGGGMAYEQYF.

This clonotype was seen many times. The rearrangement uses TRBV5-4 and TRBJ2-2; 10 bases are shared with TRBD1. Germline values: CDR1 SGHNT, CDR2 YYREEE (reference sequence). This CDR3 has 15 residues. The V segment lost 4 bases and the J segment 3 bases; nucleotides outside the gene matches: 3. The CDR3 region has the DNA TGTGCCAGCAGCGTGGGGACAGGGGACACCGGGGAGCTGTTTTTT. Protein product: CASSVGTGDTGELFF. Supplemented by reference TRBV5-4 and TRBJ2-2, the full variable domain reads ETGVTQSPTHLIKTRGQQVTLRCSSQSGHNTVSWYQQALGQGPQFIFQYYREEENGRGNFPPRFSGLQFPNYSSELNVNALELDDSALYLCASSVGTGDTGELFFGEGSRLTVL.

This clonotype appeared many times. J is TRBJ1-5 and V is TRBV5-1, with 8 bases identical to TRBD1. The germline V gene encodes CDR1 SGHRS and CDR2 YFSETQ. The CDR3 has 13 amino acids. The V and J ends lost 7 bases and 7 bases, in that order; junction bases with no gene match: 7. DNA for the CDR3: TGCGCCAGCTCGGGGACAGGTGGCCAGCCCCAGCATTTT. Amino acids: CASSGTGGQPQHF.

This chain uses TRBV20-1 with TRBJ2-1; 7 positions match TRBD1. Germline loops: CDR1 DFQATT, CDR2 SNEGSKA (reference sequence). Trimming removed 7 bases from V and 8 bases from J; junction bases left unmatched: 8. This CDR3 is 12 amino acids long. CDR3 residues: CSGDSKAHEQFF. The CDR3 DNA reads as TGCAGTGGGGACAGCAAAGCCCATGAGCAGTTCTTC.

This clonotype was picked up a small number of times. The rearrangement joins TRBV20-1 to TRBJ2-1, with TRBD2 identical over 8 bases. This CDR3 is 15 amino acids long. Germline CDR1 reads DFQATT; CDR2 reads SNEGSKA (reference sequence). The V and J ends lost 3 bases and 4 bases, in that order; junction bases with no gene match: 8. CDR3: CSASGRAQPYNEQFF. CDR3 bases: TGCAGTGCTAGCGGGAGGGCTCAACCGTACAATGAGCAGTTCTTC.

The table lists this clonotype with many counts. The CDR3 DNA reads TGTGCCACCAGTTCCAGTTTAGATGATCAGCCCCAGCATTTT. Translation gives CATSSSLDDQPQHF. V and J are TRBV15 and TRBJ1-5; D is ambiguous. The CDR3 spans 14 residues. Germline CDR1 reads LNHNV; CDR2 reads YYDKDF (reference sequence). The V gene lost 6 bases and the J gene lost 5 bases, with 14 bases spanning the gap.

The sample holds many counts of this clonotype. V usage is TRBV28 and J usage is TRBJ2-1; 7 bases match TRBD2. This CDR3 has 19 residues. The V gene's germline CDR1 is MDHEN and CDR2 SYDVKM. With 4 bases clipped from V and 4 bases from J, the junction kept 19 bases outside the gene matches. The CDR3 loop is CASSSPRDYQPKNYNEQFF. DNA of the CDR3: TGTGCCAGCAGTTCCCCCAGGGACTATCAACCGAAGAATTACAATGAGCAGTTCTTC.

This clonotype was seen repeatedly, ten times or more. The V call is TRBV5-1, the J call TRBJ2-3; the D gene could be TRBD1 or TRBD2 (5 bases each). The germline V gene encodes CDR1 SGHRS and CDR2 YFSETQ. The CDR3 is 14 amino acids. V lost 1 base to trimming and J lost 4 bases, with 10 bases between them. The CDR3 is CASSLWGTPDTQYF. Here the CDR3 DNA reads TGCGCCAGCAGCTTGTGGGGGACGCCAGATACGCAGTATTTT. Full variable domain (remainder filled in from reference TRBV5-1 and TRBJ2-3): KAGVTQTPRYLIKTRGQQVTLSCSPISGHRSVSWYQQTPGQGLQFLFEYFSETQRNKGNFPGRFSGRQFSNSRSEMNVSTLELGDSALYLCASSLWGTPDTQYFGPGTRLTVL.